This TCR beta chain was found in a study of cytomegalovirus exposure and HLA in healthy donors. General study findings and limits: Common viral pathogens seemed, in a later analysis, to connect with several of the most significant clusters.

It was with 60 Vbeta and 13 Jbeta primers that the PCR ran. Data came from immunoSEQ multiplex PCR; TCRdb stores just in-frame clones and leaves some out. The repertoire holds over 150,000 clones, with just over 75% as singletons. A word on this clone: Antigen unknown.

The CDR3 is made up of 15 amino acids. Germline CDR1 and CDR2: ENHRY and SYGVKD. V lost 8 bases and J 4 bases, leaving 21 bases between the germline ends. The sequenced material came from PBMCs. The source of this sequence is a woman aged 60-75 years in good health and CMV-seropositive. The chain is built from TRBV10-3 and TRBJ2-7, with D maybe TRBD2 (7 bases). The CDR3 spells CAIRPAMGGAYEQYF. The CDR3, as DNA: TGTGCCATCCGACCTGCCATGGGGGGGGCTTACGAGCAGTACTTC.